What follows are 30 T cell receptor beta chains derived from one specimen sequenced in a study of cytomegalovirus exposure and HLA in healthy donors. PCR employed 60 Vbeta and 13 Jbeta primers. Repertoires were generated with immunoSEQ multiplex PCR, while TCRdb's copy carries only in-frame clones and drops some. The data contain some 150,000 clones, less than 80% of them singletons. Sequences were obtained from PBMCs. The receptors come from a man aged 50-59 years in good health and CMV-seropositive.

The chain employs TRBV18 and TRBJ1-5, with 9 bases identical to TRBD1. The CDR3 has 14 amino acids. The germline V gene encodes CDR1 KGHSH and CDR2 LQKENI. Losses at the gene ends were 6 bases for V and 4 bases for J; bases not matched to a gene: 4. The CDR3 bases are TGTGCCAGCTCGCAAGGACAGGGGAATCAGCCCCAGCATTTT. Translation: CASSQGQGNQPQHF. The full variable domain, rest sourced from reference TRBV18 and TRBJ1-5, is NAGVMQNPRHLVRRRGQEARLRCSPMKGHSHVYWYRQLPEEGLKFMVYLQKENIIDESGMPKERFSAEFPKEGPSILRIQQVVRGDSAAYFCASSQGQGNQPQHFGDGTRLSIL.

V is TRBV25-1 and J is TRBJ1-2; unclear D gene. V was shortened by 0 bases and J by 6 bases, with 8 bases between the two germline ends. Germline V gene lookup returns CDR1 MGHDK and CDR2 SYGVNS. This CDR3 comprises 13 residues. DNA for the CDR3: TGTGCCAGCAGTGAATATCTGGCTGATGGCTACACCTTC. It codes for CASSEYLADGYTF.

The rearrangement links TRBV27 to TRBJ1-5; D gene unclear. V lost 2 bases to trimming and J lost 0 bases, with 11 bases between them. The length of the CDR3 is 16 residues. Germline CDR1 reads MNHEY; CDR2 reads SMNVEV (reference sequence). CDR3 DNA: TGTGCCAGCAGTTTAACGCGGGGTTATAGCAATCAGCCCCAGCATTTT. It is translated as CASSLTRGYSNQPQHF.

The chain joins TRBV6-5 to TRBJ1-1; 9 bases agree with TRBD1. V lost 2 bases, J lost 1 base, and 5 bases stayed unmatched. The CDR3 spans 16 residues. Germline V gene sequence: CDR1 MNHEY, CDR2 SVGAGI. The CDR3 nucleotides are TGTGCCAGCAGTTACGGGACAGGGAAGAGGAACACTGAAGCTTTCTTT. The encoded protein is CASSYGTGKRNTEAFF.

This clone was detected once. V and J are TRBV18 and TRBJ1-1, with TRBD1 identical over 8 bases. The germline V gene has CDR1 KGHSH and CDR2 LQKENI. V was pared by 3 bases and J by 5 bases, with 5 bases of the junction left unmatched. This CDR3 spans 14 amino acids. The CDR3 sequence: CASSPNRGITEAFF. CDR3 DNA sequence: TGTGCCAGCTCACCGAACAGGGGGATTACTGAAGCTTTCTTT.

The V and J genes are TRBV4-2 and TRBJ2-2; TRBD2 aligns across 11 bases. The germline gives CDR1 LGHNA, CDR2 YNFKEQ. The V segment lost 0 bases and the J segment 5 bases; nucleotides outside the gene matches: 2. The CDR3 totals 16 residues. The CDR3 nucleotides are TGTGCCAGCAGCCAAGAGACTAGCGGGAATACCGGGGAGCTGTTTTTT. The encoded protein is CASSQETSGNTGELFF.

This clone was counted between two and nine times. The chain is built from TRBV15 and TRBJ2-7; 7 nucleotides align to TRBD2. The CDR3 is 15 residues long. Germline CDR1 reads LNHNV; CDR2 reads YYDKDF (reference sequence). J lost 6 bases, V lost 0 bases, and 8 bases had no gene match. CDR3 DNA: TGTGCCACCAGCAGAGATTGGGGGGGGGTGAGCGAGCAGTACTTC. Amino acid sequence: CATSRDWGGVSEQYF.

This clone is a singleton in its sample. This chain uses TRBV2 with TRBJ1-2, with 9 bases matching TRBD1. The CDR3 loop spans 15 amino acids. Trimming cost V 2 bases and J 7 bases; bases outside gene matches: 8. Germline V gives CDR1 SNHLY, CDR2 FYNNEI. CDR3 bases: TGTGCCAGCAGTGAAATTCGGACAGGGGAGATTGGCTACACCTTC. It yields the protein CASSEIRTGEIGYTF.

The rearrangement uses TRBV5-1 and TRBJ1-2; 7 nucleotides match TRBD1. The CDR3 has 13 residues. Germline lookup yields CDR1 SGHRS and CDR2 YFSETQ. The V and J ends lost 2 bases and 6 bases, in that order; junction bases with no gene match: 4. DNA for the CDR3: TGCGCCAGCAGCTTCGAGGGGGCGGATGGCTACACCTTC. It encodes CASSFEGADGYTF.

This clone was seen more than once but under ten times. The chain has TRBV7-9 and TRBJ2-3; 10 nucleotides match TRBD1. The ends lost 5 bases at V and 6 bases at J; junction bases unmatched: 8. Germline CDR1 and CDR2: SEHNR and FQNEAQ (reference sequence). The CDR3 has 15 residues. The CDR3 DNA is TGTGCCAGCAGCCCTTGGACAGGGGGGTCTGATACGCAGTATTTT. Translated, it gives CASSPWTGGSDTQYF.

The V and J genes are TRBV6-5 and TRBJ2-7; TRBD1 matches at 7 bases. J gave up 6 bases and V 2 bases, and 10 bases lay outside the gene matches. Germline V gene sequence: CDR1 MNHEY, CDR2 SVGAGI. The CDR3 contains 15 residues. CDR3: CASSYETGSRGEQYF. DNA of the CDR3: TGTGCCAGCAGTTACGAGACAGGGTCCAGGGGCGAGCAGTACTTC.

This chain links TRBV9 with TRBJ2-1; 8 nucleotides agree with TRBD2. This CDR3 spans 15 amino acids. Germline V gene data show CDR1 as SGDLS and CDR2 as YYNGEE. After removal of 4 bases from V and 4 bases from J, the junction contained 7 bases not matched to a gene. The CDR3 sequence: CASSPRLATYNEQFF. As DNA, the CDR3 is TGTGCCAGCAGCCCCCGACTAGCGACGTACAATGAGCAGTTCTTC. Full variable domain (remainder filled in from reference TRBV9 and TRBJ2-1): DSGVTQTPKHLITATGQRVTLRCSPRSGDLSVYWYQQSLDQGLQFLIQYYNGEERAKGNILERFSAQQFPDLHSELNLSSLELGDSALYFCASSPRLATYNEQFFGPGTRLTVL.

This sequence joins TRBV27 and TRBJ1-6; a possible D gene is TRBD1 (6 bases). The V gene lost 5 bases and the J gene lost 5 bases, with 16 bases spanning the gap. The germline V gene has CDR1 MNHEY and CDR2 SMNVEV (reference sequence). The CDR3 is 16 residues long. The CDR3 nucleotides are TGTGCCAGCAGTAAGGGGATTGGGGGCAATAATTCACCCCTCCACTTT. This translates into CASSKGIGGNNSPLHF.

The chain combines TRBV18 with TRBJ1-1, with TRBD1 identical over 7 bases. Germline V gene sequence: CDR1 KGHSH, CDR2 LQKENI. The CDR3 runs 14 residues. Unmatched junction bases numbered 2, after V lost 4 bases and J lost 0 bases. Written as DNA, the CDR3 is TGTGCCAGCTCACGACAGGGAATGAACACTGAAGCTTTCTTT. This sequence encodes CASSRQGMNTEAFF. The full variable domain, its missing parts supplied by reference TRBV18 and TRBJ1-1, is NAGVMQNPRHLVRRRGQEARLRCSPMKGHSHVYWYRQLPEEGLKFMVYLQKENIIDESGMPKERFSAEFPKEGPSILRIQQVVRGDSAAYFCASSRQGMNTEAFFGQGTRLTVV.

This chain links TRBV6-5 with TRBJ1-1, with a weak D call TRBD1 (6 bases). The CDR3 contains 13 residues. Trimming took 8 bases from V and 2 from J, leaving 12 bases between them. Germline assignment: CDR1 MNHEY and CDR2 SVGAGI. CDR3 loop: CASGRGGNTEAFF. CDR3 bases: TGTGCCAGCGGGAGGGGGGGCAACACTGAAGCTTTCTTT.

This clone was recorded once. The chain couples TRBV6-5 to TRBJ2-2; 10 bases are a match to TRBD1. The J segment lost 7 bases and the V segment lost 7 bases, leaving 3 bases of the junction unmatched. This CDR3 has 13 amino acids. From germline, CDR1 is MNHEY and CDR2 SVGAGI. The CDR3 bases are TGTGCCAGCAAGGGACAGGGGTACGGGGAGCTGTTTTTT. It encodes CASKGQGYGELFF.

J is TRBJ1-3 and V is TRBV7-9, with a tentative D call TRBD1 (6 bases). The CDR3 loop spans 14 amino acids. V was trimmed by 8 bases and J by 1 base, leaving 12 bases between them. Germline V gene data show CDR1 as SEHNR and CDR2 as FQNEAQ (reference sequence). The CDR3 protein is CASHLGASGNTIYF. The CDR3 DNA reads TGTGCCAGCCATTTGGGGGCTTCTGGAAACACCATATATTTT.

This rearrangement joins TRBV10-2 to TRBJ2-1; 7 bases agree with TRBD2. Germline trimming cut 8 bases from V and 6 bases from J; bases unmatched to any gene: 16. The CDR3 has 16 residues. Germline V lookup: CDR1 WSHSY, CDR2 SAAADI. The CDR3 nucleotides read TGCGCCAGCGGGACCCCAATAGCGGGTGGGCTCAATGAGCAGTTCTTC. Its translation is CASGTPIAGGLNEQFF.

CDR3 DNA sequence: TGCGCCAGCAGGAGGATTCCGGGGTCCGGGGAGGGCTACACCTTC. Amino acid sequence: CASRRIPGSGEGYTF. The rearrangement uses TRBV5-1 and TRBJ1-2; D call uncertain. CDR3 length: 15 amino acids. Trimming pared 5 bases from V and 8 bases from J, leaving 22 bases between. Germline-derived CDR1 and CDR2 are SGHRS and YFSETQ.

CDR3 nucleotide sequence: TGTGCCAGCAGCTTAGGGAGGACAGTGAACACTGAAGCTTTCTTT. It specifies CASSLGRTVNTEAFF. The chain has TRBV11-2 and TRBJ1-1; D might be TRBD1 (6 bases). V was clipped by 1 base and J by 0 bases, with 9 bases between them. This CDR3 is built from 15 residues. CDR1 is SGHAT and CDR2 is FQNNGV in the germline V gene.

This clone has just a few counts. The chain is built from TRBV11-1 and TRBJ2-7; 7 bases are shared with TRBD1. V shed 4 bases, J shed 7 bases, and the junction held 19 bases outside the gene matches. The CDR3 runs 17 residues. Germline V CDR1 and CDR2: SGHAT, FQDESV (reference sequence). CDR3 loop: CASSSKSDRLYLREQYF. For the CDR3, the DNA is TGTGCCAGCAGCTCCAAATCGGACAGGCTGTATCTCCGGGAGCAGTACTTC.

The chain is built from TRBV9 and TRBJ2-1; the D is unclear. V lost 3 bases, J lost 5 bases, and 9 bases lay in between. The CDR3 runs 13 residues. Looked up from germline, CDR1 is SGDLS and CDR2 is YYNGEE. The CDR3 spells CASSANRDNEQFF. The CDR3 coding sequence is TGTGCCAGCAGCGCCAATAGAGACAATGAGCAGTTCTTC. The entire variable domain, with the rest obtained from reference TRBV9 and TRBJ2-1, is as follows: DSGVTQTPKHLITATGQRVTLRCSPRSGDLSVYWYQQSLDQGLQFLIQYYNGEERAKGNILERFSAQQFPDLHSELNLSSLELGDSALYFCASSANRDNEQFFGPGTRLTVL.

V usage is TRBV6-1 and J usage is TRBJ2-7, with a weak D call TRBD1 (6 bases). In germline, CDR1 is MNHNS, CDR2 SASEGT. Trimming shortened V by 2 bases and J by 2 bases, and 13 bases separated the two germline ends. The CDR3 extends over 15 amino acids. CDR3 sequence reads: CASSEWTASPYEQYF. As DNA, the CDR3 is TGTGCCAGCAGTGAATGGACAGCTTCCCCCTACGAGCAGTACTTC.

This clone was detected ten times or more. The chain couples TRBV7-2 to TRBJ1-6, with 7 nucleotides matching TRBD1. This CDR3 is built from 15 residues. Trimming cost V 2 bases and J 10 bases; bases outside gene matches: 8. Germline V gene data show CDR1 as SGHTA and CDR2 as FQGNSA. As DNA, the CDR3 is TGTGCCAGCAGCTTACTAGGGGGCTCGAACTCACCCCTCCACTTT. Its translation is CASSLLGGSNSPLHF. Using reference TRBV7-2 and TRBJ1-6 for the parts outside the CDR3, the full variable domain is GAGVSQSPSNKVTEKGKDVELRCDPISGHTALYWYRQSLGQGLEFLIYFQGNSAPDKSGLPSDRFSAERTGGSVSTLTIQRTQQEDSAVYLCASSLLGGSNSPLHFGNGTRLTVT.

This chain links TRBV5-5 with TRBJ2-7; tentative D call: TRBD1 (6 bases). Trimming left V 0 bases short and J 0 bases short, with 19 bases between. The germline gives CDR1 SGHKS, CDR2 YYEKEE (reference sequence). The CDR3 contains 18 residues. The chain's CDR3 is CASSLGYTGQTFSYEQYF. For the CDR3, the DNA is TGTGCCAGCAGCTTGGGATATACTGGACAGACATTCTCCTACGAGCAGTACTTC.

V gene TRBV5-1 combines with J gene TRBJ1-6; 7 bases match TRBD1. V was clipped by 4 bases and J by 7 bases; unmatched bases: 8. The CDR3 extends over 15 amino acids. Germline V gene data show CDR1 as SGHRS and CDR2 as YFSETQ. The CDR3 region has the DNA TGCGCCAGCAGCCCCCTGGAGGGGGCAAATTCACCCCTCCACTTT. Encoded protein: CASSPLEGANSPLHF. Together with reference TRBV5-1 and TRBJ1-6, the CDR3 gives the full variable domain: KAGVTQTPRYLIKTRGQQVTLSCSPISGHRSVSWYQQTPGQGLQFLFEYFSETQRNKGNFPGRFSGRQFSNSRSEMNVSTLELGDSALYLCASSPLEGANSPLHFGNGTRLTVT.

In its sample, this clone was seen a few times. The DNA of the CDR3 is TGTGCCAGCAGCACAGGTTATAATTCACCCCTCCACTTT. This sequence encodes CASSTGYNSPLHF. This rearrangement joins TRBV11-1 to TRBJ1-6, with TRBD1 as a possible D gene (5 bases). Germline V gene sequence: CDR1 SGHAT, CDR2 FQDESV (reference sequence). The CDR3 runs 13 residues. The ends were cut back, 5 bases at V and 4 bases at J, with 6 bases in the middle.

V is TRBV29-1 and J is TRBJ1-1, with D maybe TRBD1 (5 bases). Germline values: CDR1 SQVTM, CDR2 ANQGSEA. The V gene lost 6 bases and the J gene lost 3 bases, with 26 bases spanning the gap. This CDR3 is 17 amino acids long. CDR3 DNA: TGCAGCGTCGCTGGCCCTGCAGGGATCCTTAGGGACACTGAAGCTTTCTTT. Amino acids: CSVAGPAGILRDTEAFF.

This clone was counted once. DNA of the CDR3: TGTGCCAGCAGCCCCATGGAGTGGGGCACAGATACGCAGTATTTT. It codes for CASSPMEWGTDTQYF. The J gene is TRBJ2-3, the V gene TRBV7-2; no firm D call. Germline loops: CDR1 SGHTA, CDR2 FQGNSA. There are 15 residues in the CDR3. The V end was cut by 5 bases, the J end by 1 base, with 13 bases between. The full variable domain, its missing parts supplied by reference TRBV7-2 and TRBJ2-3, is GAGVSQSPSNKVTEKGKDVELRCDPISGHTALYWYRQSLGQGLEFLIYFQGNSAPDKSGLPSDRFSAERTGGSVSTLTIQRTQQEDSAVYLCASSPMEWGTDTQYFGPGTRLTVL.

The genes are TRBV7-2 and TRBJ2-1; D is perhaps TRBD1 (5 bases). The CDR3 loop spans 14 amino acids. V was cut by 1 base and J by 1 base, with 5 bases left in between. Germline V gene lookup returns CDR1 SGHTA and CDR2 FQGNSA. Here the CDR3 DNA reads TGTGCCAGCAGCTTAGACAGGTCCTACAATGAGCAGTTCTTC. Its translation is CASSLDRSYNEQFF.